The 8 T cell receptor beta chains given below trace back to one sample, sequenced in a study of T cell responses to AZD1222 COVID-19 vaccine. TCRdb's copy holds only in-frame clones and misses some; the assay was immunoSEQ multiplex PCR. Here the sample spans around 84,000 clones, 70% to 90% being singletons. Sequencing was performed on peripheral blood, taken on day 0 of AZD1222 vaccination. The receptor source for this set is an adult in good health.

The gene calls are TRBV20-1 and TRBJ1-1, with a possible D match to TRBD1 (6 bases). V dropped 3 bases and J dropped 9 bases, with 20 bases sitting between them. There are 14 residues in the CDR3. The germline V gene encodes CDR1 DFQATT and CDR2 SNEGSKA (reference sequence). CDR3 nucleotides: TGCAGTGCTAGTATCCCGCCGGGGGACAAAAAAGCTTTCTTT. It translates to CSASIPPGDKKAFF.

The rearrangement joins TRBV2 to TRBJ2-2, with 10 bases identical to TRBD2. This CDR3 region has 15 residues. V dropped 4 bases and J dropped 5; count of bases not matched to a gene: 4. Germline CDR1 reads SNHLY; CDR2 reads FYNNEI. CDR3 DNA: TGTGCCAGCAGTGGAGCACTAGCGGGGACCGGGGAGCTGTTTTTT. It encodes CASSGALAGTGELFF.

This chain connects TRBV7-3 to TRBJ1-1; D gene ambiguous. Germline assignment: CDR1 SGHTA and CDR2 FQGTGA. The V and J ends lost 0 bases and 3 bases respectively, with 2 bases between them. The CDR3 is made up of 12 amino acids. The CDR3 DNA follows: TGTGCCAGCAGCTTAACCGACACTGAAGCTTTCTTT. Translating gives CASSLTDTEAFF.

The chain carries TRBV19 and TRBJ2-3, with TRBD2 matching 9 bases. Germline loops: CDR1 LNHDA, CDR2 SQIVND (reference sequence). The CDR3 is 17 residues long. J gave up 0 bases and V 4 bases, and 8 bases lay outside the gene matches. CDR3 in DNA: TGTGCCAGTAGTAACCAACTAGCGGGCTCGAGCACAGATACGCAGTATTTT. It translates to CASSNQLAGSSTDTQYF. Full variable domain (rest looked up from reference TRBV19 and TRBJ2-3): DGGITQSPKYLFRKEGQNVTLSCEQNLNHDAMYWYRQDPGQGLRLIYYSQIVNDFQKGDIAEGYSVSREKKESFPLTVTSAQKNPTAFYLCASSNQLAGSSTDTQYFGPGTRLTVL.

This sequence joins TRBV6-2 or TRBV6-3 and TRBJ2-7; 7 bases fit TRBD2. The CDR3 covers 14 residues. Germline CDR1 is MNHEY and CDR2 is SVGEGT. The ends lost 2 bases at V and 2 bases at J; junction bases unmatched: 3. CDR3 loop: CASSYVAGAYEQYF. CDR3 DNA sequence: TGTGCCAGCAGTTACGTAGCGGGCGCCTACGAGCAGTACTTC.

This chain's CDR3 is CASRPLQGADGYTF. The CDR3 DNA reads as TGTGCCAGCAGGCCTCTTCAGGGGGCTGATGGCTACACCTTC. This chain links TRBV6-5 with TRBJ1-2, with 8 bases matching TRBD1. The CDR3 has 14 residues. Germline V gives CDR1 MNHEY, CDR2 SVGAGI. The junction had 9 bases not matched to a gene; V was cut back by 6 bases and J by 6 bases.

V is TRBV19 and J is TRBJ2-7; a weak D match, TRBD1 (6 bases). Germline CDR1 and CDR2: LNHDA and SQIVND (reference sequence). The CDR3 is made up of 13 amino acids. Trimming took off 5 bases at V and 6 bases at J, with 14 bases between the two ends. This CDR3 reads CASSWLQGGEQYF. The DNA of the CDR3 is TGTGCCAGTAGTTGGTTACAGGGTGGCGAGCAGTACTTC. Full variable domain (rest looked up from reference TRBV19 and TRBJ2-7): DGGITQSPKYLFRKEGQNVTLSCEQNLNHDAMYWYRQDPGQGLRLIYYSQIVNDFQKGDIAEGYSVSREKKESFPLTVTSAQKNPTAFYLCASSWLQGGEQYFGPGTRLTVT.

The rearrangement links TRBV18 to TRBJ1-2; no definite D call. The CDR3 runs to 16 residues. From germline, CDR1 is KGHSH and CDR2 LQKENI. Trimming cost V 0 bases and J 4 bases, with 15 bases left between them. Here the CDR3 DNA reads TGTGCCAGCTCACCACCGAGCCACCTTGGAAGCTATGGCTACACCTTC. Translated: CASSPPSHLGSYGYTF. Full variable domain (remainder filled in from reference TRBV18 and TRBJ1-2): NAGVMQNPRHLVRRRGQEARLRCSPMKGHSHVYWYRQLPEEGLKFMVYLQKENIIDESGMPKERFSAEFPKEGPSILRIQQVVRGDSAAYFCASSPPSHLGSYGYTFGSGTRLTVV.